One and the same sample provided the 14 T cell receptor beta chains below, sequenced in a study of blood T cell repertoires in COVID-19. TCRdb keeps only in-frame clones here, not all; method: immunoSEQ multiplex PCR. The sample holds some 150,000 clones; less than 90% are singletons and the top ten take about 14%. What was sequenced was peripheral blood. The receptors shown here come from a woman in her sixties or seventies with COVID-19, enrolled during active disease.

The V call is TRBV11-2, the J call TRBJ1-2; perhaps TRBD1 as D (6 bases). CDR1 is SGHAT, CDR2 FQNNGV, per germline. Trimming cost V 5 bases and J 8 bases, with 15 bases left between them. The CDR3 sequence is 13 residues long. CDR3 nucleotide sequence: TGTGCCAGCAGCCCATGGACGGGGGGCGGCTACACCTTC. Amino acid sequence: CASSPWTGGGYTF.

J is TRBJ2-7 and V is TRBV10-3, with TRBD1 matching 10 bases. This CDR3 comprises 15 residues. The germline V gene has CDR1 ENHRY and CDR2 SYGVKD. After removal of 3 bases from V and 4 bases from J, the junction contained 6 bases not matched to a gene. In nucleotides, the CDR3 is TGTGCCATCAGTGAAGGGGGACAGGGGACGTACGAGCAGTACGTC. Translation gives CAISEGGQGTYEQYV.

The chain recombines TRBV5-1 with TRBJ2-3; 16 positions match TRBD2. In germline, CDR1 is SGHRS, CDR2 YFSETQ. This CDR3 region has 16 residues. Unmatched junction bases numbered 1, after V lost 3 bases and J lost 3 bases. The CDR3, as DNA: TGCGCCAGCAGCTCGGGACTAGCGGGAGGGACAGATACGCAGTATTTT. Translated, it gives CASSSGLAGGTDTQYF.

The chain recombines TRBV1 with TRBJ2-2; TRBD2, as called in the table, went unchecked against the DNA. TRBV1 is deemed a pseudogene. The CDR3 sequence is 14 residues long. For the CDR3, the DNA is TGCACCAGCAGCCAAGATTACTACACCGGGGAGCTGTTTTTT. Protein sequence: CTSSQDYYTGELFF.

The chain combines TRBV28 with TRBJ1-5; possibly TRBD1 for D (5 bases). Germline V lookup: CDR1 MDHEN, CDR2 SYDVKM. Trimming took 8 bases from V and 4 from J, leaving 15 bases between them. The CDR3 is 14 amino acids. The CDR3 is CASGGNSYNQPQHF. The CDR3 DNA reads as TGTGCCAGCGGGGGGAATTCTTATAATCAGCCCCAGCATTTT.

The V call is TRBV18, the J call TRBJ2-5; TRBD1 aligns across 10 bases. The CDR3 totals 16 residues. Trimming took 5 bases from V and 2 from J; bases not matched to a gene: 8. CDR1 and CDR2 from the germline V gene are KGHSH and LQKENI. Here the CDR3 DNA reads TGTGCCAGCTCAGCTTCCGGGACAGGGGTACAAGAGACCCAGTACTTC. This encodes CASSASGTGVQETQYF.

The CDR3 DNA follows: TGCGCCAGCAGTGATAGCGGGTACCAAGAGACCCAGTACTTC. Translated: CASSDSGYQETQYF. The V call is TRBV10-2, the J call TRBJ2-5, with TRBD2 identical over 7 bases. The CDR3 contains 14 residues. CDR1 is WSHSY, CDR2 SAAADI, per germline. V shed 3 bases and J 0 bases; nucleotides not matched to a gene: 1.

The chain employs TRBV10-1 and TRBJ1-3; the match to TRBD1 covers 7 bases. J lost 1 base, V lost 4 bases, and 7 bases had no gene match. This CDR3 spans 16 amino acids. Germline values: CDR1 WNHNN, CDR2 SYGVQD (reference sequence). CDR3 sequence reads: CASSVNRGDSGNTIYF. The DNA for the CDR3 is TGCGCCAGCAGTGTTAACAGGGGAGATTCTGGAAACACCATATATTTT.

V usage is TRBV30 and J usage is TRBJ2-3; TRBD2 aligns across 7 bases. The CDR3 sequence is 12 residues long. Germline V CDR1 and CDR2: GTSNPN, SVGIG (reference sequence). J lost 6 bases, V lost 3 bases, and 3 bases had no gene match. CDR3 region: CAWRVGGDTQYF. The CDR3 DNA reads TGTGCCTGGAGGGTGGGGGGGGATACGCAGTATTTT.

Only a few counts were recorded for this clone. The chain recombines TRBV19 with TRBJ2-3; 7 bases fit TRBD2. The CDR3 is made up of 14 amino acids. The V segment lost 4 bases and the J segment 1 base; nucleotides outside the gene matches: 2. Germline CDR1 LNHDA, CDR2 SQIVND (reference sequence). CDR3 DNA sequence: TGTGCCAGTAGTACGCTAGCGGGCACAGATACGCAGTATTTT. Its translation is CASSTLAGTDTQYF.

The rearrangement uses TRBV24-1 and TRBJ1-1; 7 bases map to TRBD1. The CDR3 is made up of 14 amino acids. Per the germline V gene, CDR1 is KGHDR and CDR2 is SFDVKD. Trimming removed 7 bases from V and 6 bases from J; junction bases left unmatched: 10. Here the CDR3 DNA reads TGTGCCACCAGCTTATCAGGGGGGAAGGCTGAAGCTTTCTTT. Translation gives CATSLSGGKAEAFF.

The genes are TRBV10-3 and TRBJ2-1; D unclear. This CDR3 is 11 amino acids long. The V end lost 5 bases, the J end lost 7 bases, and 6 bases lay between the germline ends. Germline V CDR1 and CDR2: ENHRY, SYGVKD. This CDR3 reads CAISSLNEQFF. In DNA form, the CDR3 reads TGTGCCATCAGTTCTTTGAATGAGCAGTTCTTC.

The chain couples TRBV19 to TRBJ2-3; no definite D call. CDR1 and CDR2 from the germline V gene are LNHDA and SQIVND (reference sequence). The V end was cut by 3 bases, the J end by 4 bases, with 5 bases between. CDR3 size: 12 residues. The CDR3 DNA follows: TGTGCCAGTAGTATCAGCGCAGATACGCAGTATTTT. Encoded protein: CASSISADTQYF.

The chain carries TRBV2 and TRBJ2-1, with 8 bases lining up with TRBD2. Per germline, CDR1 SNHLY and CDR2 FYNNEI. The CDR3 has 15 residues. The ends lost 6 bases at V and 0 bases at J; junction bases unmatched: 4. This CDR3 reads CASRPGTSSYNEQFF. DNA for the CDR3: TGTGCCAGCAGACCCGGGACTAGCTCCTACAATGAGCAGTTCTTC.